Described below is a single T cell receptor beta chain sequence and its context. It has no known antigen specificity. No quality values exist for individual bases; no much larger clone is one base distant. Receptor amplification or capture employed the immunoSEQ multiplex PCR assay. The multiplex PCR relied on a mix of 60 forward primers for TCR Vbeta segments and 13 reverse primers for TCR Jbeta segments. A multiplex PCR assay on genomic DNA amplified the CDR3 region of rearranged TCR beta genes. The Illumina HiSeq System was used to sequence the amplified TCR beta libraries as 87-base-pair reads. The study's own analysis went as follows. In a later analysis, approximately 74 million unique TCR beta chains were counted across the approximately 640 repertoires, and roughly 9.9 million of these chains were shared by at least two donors. Raw reads were error-corrected and collapsed into unique sequences with a nearest-neighbor algorithm that merged closely related sequences to remove PCR and sequencing errors. Alignment of CDR3 sequences to IMGT reference sequences was used to assign V, D and J gene segments. For a sequence to be retained, a match of at least six nucleotides to both a V gene segment and a J gene segment was required. A rearrangement was called productive if the CDR3 had no stop codons and remained in frame with V and J, and every other rearrangement was called non-productive. Following IMGT convention, CDR3 was defined as the stretch from the second conserved V-encoded cysteine to the conserved J-encoded phenylalanine. Sequences without an unambiguous match to a single V gene segment were excluded from the earlier analysis of about 600 of the donors. An earlier analysis of approximately 590 of the donors called V segments functional above 56.7% productive rearrangements and segregating when the between-donor standard deviation exceeded 5%. To diagnose cytomegalovirus status from the catalog of TCR beta chain sequences, a statistical classification framework was built. A later analysis assigned V and J genes by comparing TCR nucleotide sequences with IMGT/GENE-DB human TR gene sequences. In a later analysis, CDR3 sequences and most-parsimonious VDJ recombination scenarios were assigned using the TCRdist pipeline. In a later analysis, every TCR beta chain was defined by the combination of its CDR3 amino acid sequence and its V-gene family, and reads without a unique V-gene family were dropped. A later analysis removed 500 to 600 highly shared, low-generation-probability nucleotide sequences to deal with suspected cross-contamination and a sequencing artifact. In a later analysis, a clonal expansion index for each public chain was calculated from normalized within-repertoire ranks of inferred template counts. Generation probabilities in a later analysis came from a VDJ recombination model fitted to out-of-frame rearrangements, and those results were checked against IGoR. In a later analysis, TCR-TCR, TCR-HLA and TCR-CMV co-occurrence was scored with hypergeometric tests, and a repertoire-size bias correction was applied to TCR pairs. False discovery rates were estimated in a later analysis by permuting HLA or CMV assignments 20 times. In a later analysis, co-occurring TCRs were grouped using DBSCAN, with TCRdist sequence similarity added in when clustering inside HLA-allele-positive subsets. Repertoires with fewer than 30,000 or more than 120,000 public chains were left out of co-occurrence clustering, as were four to six repertoires with anomalous nucleotide sharing. As stored in TCRdb, this immuneACCESS dataset retains in-frame rearrangements with V and J assigned. A fraction of the clones does not appear; measured against another copy, unresolved V genes explain less than half of the discrepancy, and the remainder lacks a known reason. That table gives V, J and clone size, and the DNA gave D and trimming. The sample table lists under 200,000 clones, roughly 75% of them with a count of one. 1% of the sample comes from the top ten.

The data stem from a study of cytomegalovirus exposure and HLA in healthy donors listed by TCRdb under 2017. For context, the study as a whole: According to an earlier analysis of several hundred of the donors, roughly 180 million T cells yielded approximately 120 million unique TCR beta sequences and about 300 Gb of sequence data. The study aimed to test whether signatures of past pathogen exposure could be identified by cataloging public T cell receptors. Every repertoire in the discovery cohort had been generated on one and the same sequencing platform. In a later analysis, previously published TCR beta repertoires from several hundred donors were re-analyzed and high-resolution HLA genotyping was added so that TCR occurrence patterns could be studied. An early release covering about 600 HLA-typed donors comprised 250 to 350 gigabases of sequencing data and roughly 85 million unique TCR sequences. A later genetic analysis took genome-wide SNP genotypes for about three fifths of the 666 donors and used that subset as a discovery cohort. Along with the approximately 600-subject first cohort, a separate validation cohort of over a hundred different subjects was used. About five DR-DQ haplotypes were treated as single units for association and clustering because of strong linkage in the cohort. Donor age, sex, ethnicity and CMV serostatus were compiled together with the repertoire data. Typing coverage varied by locus: roughly 620-640 donors for A, B, C, DRB1 and DQB1; approximately 500 for DQA1; about 570 for DPA1; some 470 for DPB1. The study used immunosequencing to profile the T cell repertoires of approximately 630 subjects and linked those repertoires to cytomegalovirus serostatus. Rather than drawing on any new phenotypic data, the later analysis identified candidate immune exposures from TCR beta sequences and the way those sequences occurred across donors. Of the roughly 400 genotyped donors, over 65% fell in the genetic ancestry cluster associated with self-reported Caucasian donors. In an earlier analysis of several hundred of the donors, high-throughput TCR beta sequencing was used to judge whether each TCR beta V gene segment behaved as functional or pseudogenic. Class I and class II HLA loci were covered by the typing at four-digit resolution. To predict cytomegalovirus infection status, the study combined high-throughput TCR immunosequencing, statistical association of individual TCRs with disease status, and machine learning. Among some 400 genotyped donors of the cohort, an average of approximately 220,000 unique TCR beta nucleotide sequences was sequenced per donor, of which about 20% were non-productive.

Via the germline V gene, CDR1 is SGHRS and CDR2 YFSETQ. From the cysteine through the phenylalanine, the CDR3 covers 13 amino acids. The only DNA kept is the CDR3, 39 bases in frame from the first base. V is cut by 0 bases and J by 4 bases, and the space between the germline ends is 7 bases. In total, just over 650 healthy bone marrow donors made up the cohort. Cohort members were all nominally healthy when sampled, although unrecorded immune exposures were likely present. The donor was CMV seropositive and belonged to the group of about 290 seropositive cohort members. A peripheral blood sample was collected from each donor, and TCR beta sequencing was performed on peripheral blood mononuclear cells. The Qiagen DNeasy Blood Extraction Kit was used to extract genomic DNA from the blood cell samples. On the study overall, not on this receptor specifically: While some public TCRs were present in many individuals, most TCR sequences turned up only very rarely across donors. Linkage disequilibrium might explain the correlated functional status among segregating V segments, but an unknown experimental factor could not be excluded. Broadly in line with IMGT annotations, most TCR beta V segments showed up in productive rearrangements about 90% or about 30% of the time in an earlier analysis of 587 of the donors. In a later analysis, the rate of TCR association differed among HLA loci, with DRB1 alleles having the most associated TCRs and HLA-C alleles having the fewest. According to the authors, the approach could potentially be generalized to other disease states and immunological phenotypes. According to a later analysis, most CMV-associated TCR beta chains appeared to be HLA-restricted, and the HLA associations seemed to be driven largely by CMV exposure. Because HLA typing was unavailable for some donors at each locus, only the typed subset was used in association tests. A cluster of highly shared sequence variants was judged likely to represent a technical artifact of the sequencing pipeline. A later analysis reported that several top co-occurrence clusters appeared linked to parvovirus B19, influenza, CMV and Epstein-Barr virus. A few of the identified cytomegalovirus-associated TCR beta chains were confirmed in vitro to be specific for cytomegalovirus antigens. The earlier analysis of about 600 of the donors excluded 15 to 20 rarely observed V segments, including chromosome 9 orphons, because counts were too low. Immune exposure information for the cohort was limited to CMV serostatus. V-gene and J-gene trimming of TCR beta chains was associated with a missense DCLRE1C variant in a later genetic analysis, and the association was replicated in an independent cohort. A total of 150 to 200 TCR beta chains were listed by the study as associated with cytomegalovirus. At a false discovery rate of 0.05, a later analysis linked roughly 17,000 TCR beta sequences to specific HLA alleles. Only TCR beta chains were sequenced in this cohort, and the absence of alpha or paired-chain data limited detectable features. A further reported finding was that TCR beta sequences accurately predicted the HLA-A and HLA-B alleles for most subjects in the first cohort. A later genetic analysis reported fewer N-insertions in productive TCRs among donors in an Asian-associated ancestry cluster than the roughly 640-donor mean. In a later analysis, HLA-associated TCR beta chains showed more clonal expansion and lower generation probabilities than non-associated chains that were equally common. In both the original and validation cohorts, the classifier was reported to diagnose cytomegalovirus status with high specificity and sensitivity. When HLA alleles, especially DR and DQ, strongly co-occurred, attributing TCR associations to individual alleles was difficult. Some IMGT-functional V segments, including TRBV6-2 and TRBV6-3, could not be told apart with the 87-base-pair reads, so those segments were excluded. Roughly uniform sequencing depth across donors was assumed in presence/absence analyses, although this assumption may not hold.

The material sequenced was PBMCs. The sequence links TRBV5-1 to TRBJ1-2, with the D segment identity uncertain. The TCR sequence derives from a woman aged 45-59 years in good health and CMV-seropositive. DNA sequence: TGCGCCAGCAGCTTGGATCCCTTCTATGGCTACACCTTC. Translated, it gives CASSLDPFYGYTF.